A selection of T cell receptor beta chains follows, all from one sample in a study of T cells after yellow fever vaccination. MiXCR was run by TCRdb on the 5' RACE reads, yielding one entry per CDR3 protein. The data hold about 220,000 distinct CDR3 sequences, with about 3% observed a single time. Sequencing was performed on CD4+ T cells sorted from PBMCs, taken 10 days after the yellow fever booster vaccination. The source of these receptors is a young man who received the YFV17D yellow fever vaccine. Both conserved end residues are part of each CDR3. A D gene is named only where the DNA matches it firmly. A row's size may be missing; if present it is once, few, many or a size class.

j_call	d_call	v_call	clone_size	cdr3_aa	cdr3_nt
TRBJ1-2	NA	TRBV7-2	few	CASSSPRVYGYTF	TGTGCCAGCAGCTCCCCCCGGGTCTATGGCTACACCTTC
TRBJ1-2	NA	TRBV30	few	CAWSVSVGYTF	TGTGCCTGGAGTGTATCCGTGGGATACACCTTC
TRBJ1-2	NA	TRBV18	many	CASSPPGDYGYTF	TGTGCCAGCTCACCGCCAGGGGACTATGGCTACACCTTC
TRBJ2-3	TRBD2	TRBV7-3	many	CASSSGLAGGTQYF	TGTGCCAGCAGCTCTGGACTAGCGGGGGGCACGCAGTATTTT
TRBJ2-3	NA	TRBV6-2/TRBV6-3	many	CASRPDPGSTDTQYF	TGTGCCAGCAGGCCGGACCCCGGCAGCACAGATACGCAGTATTTT
TRBJ2-1	NA	TRBV3-1	once	CASSQGNGYEQFF	TGTGCCAGCAGCCAAGGGAACGGATATGAGCAGTTCTTC
TRBJ1-2	TRBD1	TRBV7-9	NA	CASSWGQGYYGYTF	TGTGCCAGCAGCTGGGGACAGGGCTACTATGGCTACACCTTC
TRBJ1-5	NA	TRBV6-6	NA	CASMGGQGVGGQPQHF	TGTGCCAGCATGGGGGGGCAGGGAGTGGGCGGACAGCCCCAGCATTTT
TRBJ2-5	TRBD1	TRBV7-6	few	CASSANQGDQETQYF	TGTGCCAGCAGCGCTAACCAGGGGGACCAAGAGACCCAGTACTTC
TRBJ1-4	TRBD1	TRBV7-9	many	CASSLGDRDNEKLFF	TGTGCCAGCAGCTTAGGAGACAGGGATAATGAAAAACTGTTTTTT
TRBJ2-5	TRBD1	TRBV20-1	NA	CSARAIGTAQETQYF	TGCAGTGCTAGAGCTATCGGGACAGCCCAAGAGACCCAGTACTTC
TRBJ2-3	TRBD2	TRBV27	few	CASRKAGPVGYTQYF	TGTGCCAGCAGGAAAGCGGGGCCGGTCGGGTATACGCAGTATTTT
TRBJ2-6	NA	TRBV18	many	CASSPTGTSGANVLTF	TGTGCCAGCTCCCCAACGGGGACCTCTGGGGCCAACGTCCTGACTTTC
TRBJ2-1	TRBD2	TRBV3-1	NA	CASSPGLAGSYEQFF	TGTGCCAGCAGCCCCGGCCTAGCGGGGAGTTATGAGCAGTTCTTC
TRBJ1-1	NA	TRBV7-9	many	CASSFDNTEAFF	TGTGCCAGCAGCTTCGACAACACTGAAGCTTTCTTT
TRBJ2-2	NA	TRBV5-1	many	CASSLVHNTGELFF	TGCGCCAGCAGCTTGGTGCATAACACCGGGGAGCTGTTTTTT
TRBJ1-5	NA	TRBV30	NA	CAWSKTGNQPQHF	TGTGCCTGGAGTAAGACAGGCAATCAGCCCCAGCATTTT
TRBJ1-1	NA	TRBV12-3/TRBV12-4	many	CASSPAGGRINTEAFF	TGTGCCAGCAGTCCCGCCGGGGGCCGGATCAACACTGAAGCTTTCTTT
TRBJ1-4	TRBD1	TRBV18	few	CASSPPDRGGEKLFF	TGTGCCAGCTCACCCCCAGACAGGGGCGGTGAAAAACTGTTTTTT
TRBJ2-1	NA	TRBV5-6	few	CASSLLVQATREQFF	TGTGCCAGCAGCTTGTTGGTACAAGCTACACGTGAGCAGTTCTTC
TRBJ2-3	NA	TRBV9	NA	CASSAMGAPDTQYF	TGTGCCAGCAGCGCGATGGGGGCGCCAGATACGCAGTATTTT
TRBJ2-1	TRBD2	TRBV20-1	many	CSARDPWRGGNEQFF	TGCAGTGCTAGAGATCCTTGGCGGGGGGGGAATGAGCAGTTCTTC
TRBJ2-1	NA	TRBV5-1	NA	CASKEVGSYNEQFF	TGCGCCAGCAAGGAGGTGGGCTCCTACAATGAGCAGTTCTTC
TRBJ1-2	NA	TRBV7-9	NA	CASSPQGNGYGYTF	TGTGCCAGCAGCCCGCAGGGGAATGGCTATGGCTACACCTTC
TRBJ2-2	TRBD2	TRBV19	NA	CASLPLAGSNTGELFF	TGTGCCAGTCTCCCCTTAGCGGGGTCGAACACCGGGGAGCTGTTTTTT
TRBJ1-2	NA	TRBV28	NA	CASSLGQGPSGGYTF	TGTGCCAGCAGTTTGGGGCAGGGGCCCTCAGGCGGCTACACCTTC
TRBJ2-1	NA	TRBV20-1	NA	CSAQGGSSYNEQFF	TGCAGTGCGCAAGGGGGTAGCTCCTACAATGAGCAGTTCTTC
TRBJ2-5	NA	TRBV7-6	many	CASSSREVFKGQETQYF	TGTGCCAGCAGCTCACGAGAGGTCTTTAAGGGCCAAGAGACCCAGTACTTC
TRBJ2-3	TRBD2	TRBV6-6	many	CASRSPGLAGASTDTQYF	TGTGCCAGCAGATCCCCGGGACTAGCGGGGGCTAGCACAGATACGCAGTATTTT
TRBJ2-4	TRBD1	TRBV28	many	CASSLPTGLQRNIQYF	TGTGCCAGCAGTCTTCCGACAGGGCTCCAACGGAACATTCAGTACTTC
TRBJ2-3	NA	TRBV29-1	NA	CSGTPGAVGTDTQYF	TGCAGCGGAACACCGGGGGCGGTGGGCACAGATACGCAGTATTTT
TRBJ1-3	NA	TRBV2	NA	CASSEYGGHTIYF	TGTGCCAGCAGTGAATACGGTGGGCACACCATATATTTT
TRBJ2-2	TRBD1	TRBV12-3/TRBV12-4	few	CASKDWDRGRIGELFF	TGTGCCAGCAAGGATTGGGACAGGGGGCGGATCGGGGAGCTGTTTTTT
TRBJ2-1	TRBD2	TRBV24-1	many	CATGGRAGGLYNEQFF	TGTGCCACCGGAGGTAGAGCGGGGGGCCTTTACAATGAGCAGTTCTTC
TRBJ1-5	TRBD1	TRBV5-6	few	CASSLGGQAYSNQPQHF	TGTGCCAGCAGCTTGGGTGGACAGGCCTATAGCAATCAGCCCCAGCATTTT
TRBJ1-1	NA	TRBV6-2/TRBV6-3	many	CASSYGDGGNTEAFF	TGTGCCAGCAGTTACGGAGACGGCGGGAACACTGAAGCTTTCTTT
TRBJ2-4	NA	TRBV7-9	many	CASSDTPQELYF	TGTGCCAGCAGCGACACCCCCCAGGAACTGTACTTC
TRBJ1-1	NA	TRBV29-1	many	CSGGGGTEAFF	TGCAGCGGGGGAGGGGGCACTGAAGCTTTCTTT
TRBJ2-5	TRBD2	TRBV4-1	NA	CASSPTRGGLETQYF	TGCGCCAGCAGCCCGACCCGCGGGGGTCTGGAGACCCAGTACTTC
TRBJ2-7	NA	TRBV11-1	many	CASSLAGPYEQYF	TGTGCCAGCAGCTTAGCTGGGCCCTACGAGCAGTACTTC
TRBJ1-5	NA	TRBV30	few	CAWNWAWGQPQHF	TGTGCCTGGAACTGGGCGTGGGGTCAGCCCCAGCATTTT
TRBJ2-3	NA	TRBV7-2	NA	CASSPRPGAGTDTQYF	TGTGCCAGCAGCCCCCGCCCGGGGGCGGGCACAGATACGCAGTATTTT
TRBJ2-1	NA	TRBV28	NA	CASSLRESEFF	TGTGCCAGCAGTTTGCGGGAATCGGAGTTCTTC
TRBJ2-4	TRBD2	TRBV29-1	many	CSAAGGTPKNIQYF	TGCAGCGCCGCGGGGGGCACCCCCAAAAACATTCAGTACTTC